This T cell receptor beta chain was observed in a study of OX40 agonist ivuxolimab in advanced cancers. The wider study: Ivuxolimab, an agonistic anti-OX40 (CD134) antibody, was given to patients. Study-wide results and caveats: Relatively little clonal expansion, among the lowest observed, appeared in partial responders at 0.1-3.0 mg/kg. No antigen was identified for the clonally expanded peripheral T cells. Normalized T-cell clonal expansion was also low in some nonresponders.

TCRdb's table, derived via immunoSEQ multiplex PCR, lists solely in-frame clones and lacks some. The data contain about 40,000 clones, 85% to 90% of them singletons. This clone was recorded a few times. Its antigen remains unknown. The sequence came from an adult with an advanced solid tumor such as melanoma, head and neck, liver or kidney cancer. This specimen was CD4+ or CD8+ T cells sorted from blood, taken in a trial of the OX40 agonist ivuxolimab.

The CDR3 DNA follows: TGTGCCAGCAGCTCCTTTACCGGGACAGGGGGCCACGAGCAGTACTTC. Translation gives CASSSFTGTGGHEQYF. The genes are TRBV7-9 and TRBJ2-7; TRBD1 aligns across 12 bases. Looked up from germline, CDR1 is SEHNR and CDR2 is FQNEAQ (reference sequence). J lost 5 bases, V lost 4 bases, and 9 bases had no gene match. The CDR3 consists of 16 residues.